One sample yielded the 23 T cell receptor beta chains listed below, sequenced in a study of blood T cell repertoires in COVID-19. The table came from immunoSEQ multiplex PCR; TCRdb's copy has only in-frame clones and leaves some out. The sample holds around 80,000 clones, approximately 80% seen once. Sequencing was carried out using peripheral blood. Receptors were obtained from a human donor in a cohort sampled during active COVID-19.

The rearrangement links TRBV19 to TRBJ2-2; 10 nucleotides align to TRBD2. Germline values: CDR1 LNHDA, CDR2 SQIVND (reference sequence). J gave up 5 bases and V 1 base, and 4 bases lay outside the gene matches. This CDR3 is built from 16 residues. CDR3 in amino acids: CASSIVSGGSTGELFF. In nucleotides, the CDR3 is TGTGCCAGTAGTATAGTTAGCGGGGGGTCGACCGGGGAGCTGTTTTTT.

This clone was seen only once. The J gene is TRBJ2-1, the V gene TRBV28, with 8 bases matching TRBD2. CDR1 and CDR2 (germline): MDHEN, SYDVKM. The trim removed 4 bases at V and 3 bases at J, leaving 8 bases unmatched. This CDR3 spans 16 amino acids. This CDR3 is CASSSAGGGRYNEQFF. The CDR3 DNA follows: TGTGCCAGCAGTTCCGCCGGGGGGGGCCGCTACAATGAGCAGTTCTTC.

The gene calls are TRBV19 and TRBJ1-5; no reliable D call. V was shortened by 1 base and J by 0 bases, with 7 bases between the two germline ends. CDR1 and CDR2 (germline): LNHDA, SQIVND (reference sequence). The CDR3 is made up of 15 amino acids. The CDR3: CASSIAPGSNQPQHF. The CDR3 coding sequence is TGTGCCAGTAGTATAGCCCCGGGTAGCAATCAGCCCCAGCATTTT. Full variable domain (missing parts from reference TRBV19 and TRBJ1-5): DGGITQSPKYLFRKEGQNVTLSCEQNLNHDAMYWYRQDPGQGLRLIYYSQIVNDFQKGDIAEGYSVSREKKESFPLTVTSAQKNPTAFYLCASSIAPGSNQPQHFGDGTRLSIL.

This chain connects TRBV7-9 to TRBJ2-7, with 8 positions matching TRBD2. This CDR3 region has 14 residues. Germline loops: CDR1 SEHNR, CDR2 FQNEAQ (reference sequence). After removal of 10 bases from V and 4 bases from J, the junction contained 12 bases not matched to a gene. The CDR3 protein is CATGGREDFYEQYF. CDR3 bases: TGTGCCACCGGGGGGCGGGAGGATTTTTACGAGCAGTACTTC.

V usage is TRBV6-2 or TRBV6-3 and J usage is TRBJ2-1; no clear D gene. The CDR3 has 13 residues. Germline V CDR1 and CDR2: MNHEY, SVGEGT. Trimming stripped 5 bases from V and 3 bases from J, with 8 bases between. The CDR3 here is CASSPSDYNEQFF. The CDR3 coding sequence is TGTGCCAGCAGTCCCAGCGACTACAATGAGCAGTTCTTC.

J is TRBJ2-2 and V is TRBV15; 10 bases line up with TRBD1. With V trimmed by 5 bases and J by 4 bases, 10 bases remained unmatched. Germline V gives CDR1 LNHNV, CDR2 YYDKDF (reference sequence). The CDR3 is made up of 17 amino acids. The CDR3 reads CATSARRQGAITGELFF. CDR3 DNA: TGTGCCACCAGCGCCCGCCGACAGGGGGCTATCACCGGGGAGCTGTTTTTT.

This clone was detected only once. For the CDR3, the DNA is TGTGCCAGCAGCCGACTAGCAGAAGATACGCAGTATTTT. As protein: CASSRLAEDTQYF. This chain links TRBV11-2 with TRBJ2-3; 7 bases line up with TRBD2. Germline-derived CDR1 and CDR2 are SGHAT and FQNNGV. The CDR3 is made up of 13 amino acids. V lost 5 bases, J lost 5 bases, and 4 bases stayed unmatched.

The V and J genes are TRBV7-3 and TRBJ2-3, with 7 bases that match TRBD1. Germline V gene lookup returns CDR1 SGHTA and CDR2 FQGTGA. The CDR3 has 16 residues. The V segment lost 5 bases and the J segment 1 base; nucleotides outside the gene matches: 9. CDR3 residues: CASSVDQGVGTDTQYF. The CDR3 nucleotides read TGTGCCAGCAGCGTAGACCAGGGGGTGGGCACAGATACGCAGTATTTT. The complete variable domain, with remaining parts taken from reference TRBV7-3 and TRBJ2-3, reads GAGVSQTPSNKVTEKGKYVELRCDPISGHTALYWYRQSLGQGPEFLIYFQGTGAADDSGLPNDRFFAVRPEGSVSTLKIQRTERGDSAVYLCASSVDQGVGTDTQYFGPGTRLTVL.

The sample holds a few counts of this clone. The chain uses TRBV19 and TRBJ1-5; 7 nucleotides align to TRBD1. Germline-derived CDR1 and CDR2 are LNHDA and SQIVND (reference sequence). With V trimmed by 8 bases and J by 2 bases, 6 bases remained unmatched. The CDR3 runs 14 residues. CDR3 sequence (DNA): TGTGCCAGTGAACAGGGGATAGGCAATCAGCCCCAGCATTTT. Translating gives CASEQGIGNQPQHF.

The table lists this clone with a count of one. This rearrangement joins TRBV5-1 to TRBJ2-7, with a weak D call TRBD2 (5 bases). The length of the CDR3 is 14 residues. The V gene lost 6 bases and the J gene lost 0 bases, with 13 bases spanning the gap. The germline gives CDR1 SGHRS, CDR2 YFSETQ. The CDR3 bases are TGCGCCAGCACCGCGGCCGGGGTCTCCTACGAGCAGTACTTC. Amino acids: CASTAAGVSYEQYF.

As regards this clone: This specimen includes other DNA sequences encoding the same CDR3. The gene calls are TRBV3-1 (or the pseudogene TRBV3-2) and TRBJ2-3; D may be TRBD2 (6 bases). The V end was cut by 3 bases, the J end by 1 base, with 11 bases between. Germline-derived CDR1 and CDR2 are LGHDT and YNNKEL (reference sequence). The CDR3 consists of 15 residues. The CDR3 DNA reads TGTGCCAGCAGCCAGCGGGGTAGGGGCACAGATACGCAGTATTTT. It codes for CASSQRGRGTDTQYF.

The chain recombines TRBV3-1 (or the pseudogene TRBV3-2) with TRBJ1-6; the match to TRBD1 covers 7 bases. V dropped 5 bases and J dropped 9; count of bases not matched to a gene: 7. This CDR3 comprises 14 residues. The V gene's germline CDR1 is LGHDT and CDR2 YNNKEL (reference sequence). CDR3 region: CASSSYRGASPLHF. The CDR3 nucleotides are TGTGCCAGCAGCTCATACAGGGGTGCTTCACCCCTCCACTTT.

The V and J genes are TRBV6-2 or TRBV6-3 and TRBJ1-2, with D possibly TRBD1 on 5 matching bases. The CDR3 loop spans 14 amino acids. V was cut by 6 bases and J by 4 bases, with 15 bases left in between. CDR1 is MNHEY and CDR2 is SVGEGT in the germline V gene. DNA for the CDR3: TGTGCCAGCAGCCCTCTAAAAGGGGCCTATGGCTACACCTTC. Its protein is CASSPLKGAYGYTF.

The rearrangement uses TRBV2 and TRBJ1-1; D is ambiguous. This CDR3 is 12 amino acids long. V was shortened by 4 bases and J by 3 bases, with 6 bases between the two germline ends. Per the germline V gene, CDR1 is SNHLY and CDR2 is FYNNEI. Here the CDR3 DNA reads TGTGCCAGCAGTGTCGGGGACACTGAAGCTTTCTTT. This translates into CASSVGDTEAFF. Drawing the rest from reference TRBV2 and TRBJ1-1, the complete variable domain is EPEVTQTPSHQVTQMGQEVILRCVPISNHLYFYWYRQILGQKVEFLVSFYNNEISEKSEIFDDQFSVERPDGSNFTLKIRSTKLEDSAMYFCASSVGDTEAFFGQGTRLTVV.

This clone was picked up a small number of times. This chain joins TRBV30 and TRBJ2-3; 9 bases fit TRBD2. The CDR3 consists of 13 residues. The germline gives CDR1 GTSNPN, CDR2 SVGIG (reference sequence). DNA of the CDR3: TGTAGTGAGTCTAGCGGGGTCCCGGGGACGCAGTATTTT. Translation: CSESSGVPGTQYF. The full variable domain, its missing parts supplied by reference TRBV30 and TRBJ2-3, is SQTIHQWPATLVQPVGSPLSLECTVEGTSNPNLYWYRQAAGRGLQLLFYSVGIGQISSEVPQNLSASRPQDRQFILSSKKLLLSDSGFYLCSESSGVPGTQYFGPGTRLTVL.

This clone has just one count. For the CDR3, the DNA is TGTGCCAGCAGCCTCCTCACAGGGGTCACAGATACGCAGTATTTT. Protein product: CASSLLTGVTDTQYF. This rearrangement joins TRBV11-2 to TRBJ2-3, with 7 bases aligning to TRBD1. Trimming cost V 5 bases and J 2 bases; bases outside gene matches: 7. This CDR3 spans 15 amino acids. Germline V gene data show CDR1 as SGHAT and CDR2 as FQNNGV.

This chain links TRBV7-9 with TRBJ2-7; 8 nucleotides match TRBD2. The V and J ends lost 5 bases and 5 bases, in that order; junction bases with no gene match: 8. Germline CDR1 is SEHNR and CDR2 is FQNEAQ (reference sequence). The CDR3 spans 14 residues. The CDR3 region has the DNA TGTGCCAGCAGCCGGGGGGGCTCTATCGACGAGCAGTACTTC. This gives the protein CASSRGGSIDEQYF. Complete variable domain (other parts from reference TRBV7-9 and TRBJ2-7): DTGVSQNPRHKITKRGQNVTFRCDPISEHNRLYWYRQTLGQGPEFLTYFQNEAQLEKSRLLSDRFSAERPKGSFSTLEIQRTEQGDSAMYLCASSRGGSIDEQYFGPGTRLTVT.

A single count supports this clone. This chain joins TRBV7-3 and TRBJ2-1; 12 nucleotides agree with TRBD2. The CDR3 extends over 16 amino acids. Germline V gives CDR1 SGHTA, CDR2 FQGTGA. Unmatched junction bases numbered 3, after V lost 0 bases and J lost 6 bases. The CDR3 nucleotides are TGTGCCAGCAGCTTAACCGTGACTAGCGGGGGCAATGAGCAGTTCTTC. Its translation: CASSLTVTSGGNEQFF.

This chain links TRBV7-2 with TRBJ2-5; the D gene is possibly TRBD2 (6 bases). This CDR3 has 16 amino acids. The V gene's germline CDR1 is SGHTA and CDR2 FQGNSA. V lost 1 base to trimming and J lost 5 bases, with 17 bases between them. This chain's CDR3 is CASSLGYEPGRETQYF. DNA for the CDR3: TGTGCCAGCAGCTTAGGTTACGAACCGGGGAGGGAGACCCAGTACTTC.

CDR3 amino acids: CASSWSKSNYGYTF. The CDR3, as DNA: TGTGCCAGCAGTTGGAGCAAATCTAACTATGGCTACACCTTC. This sequence joins TRBV27 and TRBJ1-2; D uncertain. The V end was cut by 4 bases, the J end by 0 bases, with 9 bases between. The CDR3 length is 14 residues. The germline V gene encodes CDR1 MNHEY and CDR2 SMNVEV (reference sequence).

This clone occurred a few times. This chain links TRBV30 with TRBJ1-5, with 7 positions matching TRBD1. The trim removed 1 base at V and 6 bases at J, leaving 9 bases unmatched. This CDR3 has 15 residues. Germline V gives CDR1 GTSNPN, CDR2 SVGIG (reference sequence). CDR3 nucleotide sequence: TGTGCCTGGAGTGAGGGGGCCTCCTGGACTCAGCCCCAGCATTTT. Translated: CAWSEGASWTQPQHF.

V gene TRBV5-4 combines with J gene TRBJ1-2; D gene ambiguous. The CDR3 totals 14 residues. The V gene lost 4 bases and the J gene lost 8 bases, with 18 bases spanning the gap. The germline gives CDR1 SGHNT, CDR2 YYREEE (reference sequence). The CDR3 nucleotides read TGTGCCAGCAGCCAAAGGACTCGGGAAGAGGGCTACACCTTC. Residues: CASSQRTREEGYTF. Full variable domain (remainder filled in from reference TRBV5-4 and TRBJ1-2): ETGVTQSPTHLIKTRGQQVTLRCSSQSGHNTVSWYQQALGQGPQFIFQYYREEENGRGNFPPRFSGLQFPNYSSELNVNALELDDSALYLCASSQRTREEGYTFGSGTRLTVV.

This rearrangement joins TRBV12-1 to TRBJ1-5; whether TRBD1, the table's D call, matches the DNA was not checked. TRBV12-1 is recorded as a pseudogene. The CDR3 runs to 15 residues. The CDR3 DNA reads TGTGCCAACACATTCCGGGACAGGGGGAATCAGCCCCAGCATTTT. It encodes CANTFRDRGNQPQHF.